These T cell receptor beta chains were read from a single sample in a study of T cells after yellow fever vaccination. TCRdb independently ran MiXCR on the 5' RACE reads; one entry per CDR3 protein. Of some 96,000 distinct CDR3 sequences listed, 8% to 10% were seen once; the top ten hold around 16%. The specimen comprised CD8+ T cells not binding an NS4B(214-222) dextramer, sorted from PBMCs, sampled around 15 days after the first yellow fever vaccination. The receptors stem from a man younger than 30 who received the YFV17D yellow fever vaccine. CDR3s include the opening cysteine and the closing phenylalanine or tryptophan. D genes are given only for firm matches. Clone size is given for some rows only: seen once, a few or many times, or a class if the clone is expanded.

J: TRBJ2-1
size: -
D: TRBD1
V: TRBV7-9
CDR3: CASSLGTGKFF
DNA: TGTGCCAGCAGCTTAGGGACAGGGAAGTTCTTC

J: TRBJ2-5
size: few
D: -
V: TRBV6-6
CDR3: CASRGVAETQYF
DNA: TGTGCCAGCAGAGGGGTTGCAGAGACCCAGTACTTC

J: TRBJ1-5
size: few
D: -
V: TRBV4-1
CDR3: CASSQDDRAREKPQHF
DNA: TGCGCCAGCAGCCAAGATGATAGAGCAAGGGAGAAGCCCCAGCATTTT

J: TRBJ2-3
size: few
D: TRBD2
V: TRBV29-1
CDR3: CSVEGSGEEDTQYF
DNA: TGCAGCGTTGAAGGTAGCGGGGAGGAAGATACGCAGTATTTT

J: TRBJ2-5
size: -
D: TRBD2
V: TRBV14
CDR3: CASSQDVGGAQTQYF
DNA: TGTGCCAGCAGCCAAGATGTCGGGGGGGCCCAGACCCAGTACTTC

J: TRBJ1-2
size: -
D: -
V: TRBV30
CDR3: CAWTYSSGYGYTF
DNA: TGTGCCTGGACCTATTCGTCTGGCTATGGCTACACCTTC

J: TRBJ2-2
size: -
D: TRBD2
V: TRBV11-3
CDR3: CASSLSGEYTGELFF
DNA: TGTGCCAGCAGTCTTAGCGGGGAGTACACCGGGGAGCTGTTTTTT

J: TRBJ1-1
size: many
D: -
V: TRBV4-1
CDR3: CASTPGRWGTEAFF
DNA: TGCGCCAGCACCCCGGGACGCTGGGGCACTGAAGCTTTCTTT

J: TRBJ2-2
size: few
D: -
V: TRBV5-1
CDR3: CASSPRQGDAGELFF
DNA: TGCGCCAGCAGCCCCCGGCAGGGCGACGCCGGGGAGCTGTTTTTT

J: TRBJ1-3
size: few
D: -
V: TRBV4-1
CDR3: CASSYQTESGNTIYF
DNA: TGCGCCAGCAGCTATCAGACGGAATCTGGAAACACCATATATTTT